The 27 T cell receptor beta chains listed next were all sequenced from one sample in a study of cytomegalovirus exposure and HLA in healthy donors. Vbeta (60) and Jbeta (13) primers were used in the PCR. Clones were sequenced by immunoSEQ multiplex PCR, and TCRdb holds only the in-frame ones, with some missing. The table has more than 150,000 clones, about four fifths seen once. Sequencing input: PBMCs. All receptors come from a man aged 35-49 years in good health and CMV-seronegative.

This chain connects TRBV19 to TRBJ1-2; D might be TRBD1 (5 bases). The CDR3 runs 15 residues. Trimming removed 6 bases from V and 5 bases from J, with 19 bases in between. Germline V gives CDR1 LNHDA, CDR2 SQIVND (reference sequence). In DNA form, the CDR3 reads TGTGCCAGTAGCGACTGGGGGGGTATTGGGTATGGCTACACCTTC. Protein product: CASSDWGGIGYGYTF.

The chain is built from TRBV6-5 and TRBJ1-2, with 8 bases that match TRBD1. The CDR3 is 16 amino acids. Losses at the gene ends were 4 bases for V and 5 bases for J; bases not matched to a gene: 12. Germline V lookup: CDR1 MNHEY, CDR2 SVGAGI. CDR3 nucleotides: TGTGCCAGCAGTTCCCAATCACAGGGGGTTCTATATGGCTACACCTTC. This gives the protein CASSSQSQGVLYGYTF.

The rearrangement joins TRBV11-2 to TRBJ2-3; TRBD2 aligns across 9 bases. CDR1 is SGHAT and CDR2 is FQNNGV in the germline V gene. The J segment lost 6 bases and the V segment lost 5 bases, leaving 15 bases of the junction unmatched. The CDR3 is 17 amino acids. In DNA, the CDR3 is TGTGCCAGCAGCCCGAACAGTGGGCGGGGGGGCCGGGATACGCAGTATTTT. Encoded protein: CASSPNSGRGGRDTQYF.

As concerns this clone: Other nucleotide sequences in the sample specify the same CDR3. This chain uses TRBV7-2 with TRBJ2-5, with 12 bases aligning to TRBD2. This CDR3 has 16 residues. Germline V lookup: CDR1 SGHTA, CDR2 FQGNSA. V shed 4 bases, J shed 2 bases, and the junction held 5 bases outside the gene matches. The CDR3 is CASSSGLAGGQETQYF. CDR3 sequence (DNA): TGTGCCAGCAGCTCGGGACTAGCGGGTGGGCAAGAGACCCAGTACTTC.

This clone has more than one count but fewer than ten. V usage is TRBV5-4 and J usage is TRBJ1-4, with TRBD1 matching 7 bases. J lost 3 bases, V lost 4 bases, and 3 bases had no gene match. This CDR3 comprises 14 residues. Germline lookup yields CDR1 SGHNT and CDR2 YYREEE (reference sequence). CDR3 DNA sequence: TGTGCCAGCAGCCCCAGGGGGTCTAATGAAAAACTGTTTTTT. It is translated as CASSPRGSNEKLFF.

The J gene is TRBJ1-5, the V gene TRBV30; D remains unclear. This CDR3 is 13 amino acids long. Looked up from germline, CDR1 is GTSNPN and CDR2 is SVGIG (reference sequence). The V end lost 2 bases, the J end lost 7 bases, and 12 bases lay between the germline ends. DNA of the CDR3: TGTGCCTGGAGTTCCGGGGATGGGCAGCCCCAGCATTTT. Residues: CAWSSGDGQPQHF.

V gene TRBV7-3 combines with J gene TRBJ2-7; 7 bases match TRBD1. V was pared by 5 bases and J by 4 bases, with 11 bases of the junction left unmatched. Germline CDR1 SGHTA, CDR2 FQGTGA. The CDR3 totals 15 residues. The CDR3 DNA sequence: TGTGCCAGCAGCCCCGAGACAGGGACCCCTTACGAGCAGTACTTC. Its protein product is CASSPETGTPYEQYF. The complete variable domain, with remaining parts taken from reference TRBV7-3 and TRBJ2-7, reads GAGVSQTPSNKVTEKGKYVELRCDPISGHTALYWYRQSLGQGPEFLIYFQGTGAADDSGLPNDRFFAVRPEGSVSTLKIQRTERGDSAVYLCASSPETGTPYEQYFGPGTRLTVT.

The chain joins TRBV5-1 to TRBJ2-1, with 8 bases lining up with TRBD2. The length of the CDR3 is 15 residues. V trimming: 3 bases; J trimming: 5 bases; junction bases outside the gene matches: 7. Germline V gene data show CDR1 as SGHRS and CDR2 as YFSETQ. CDR3 loop: CASSWAAGVNNEQFF. DNA of the CDR3: TGCGCCAGCAGCTGGGCAGCGGGAGTTAACAATGAGCAGTTCTTC.

The chain couples TRBV5-6 to TRBJ1-1; TRBD1 might be the D (5 bases). The CDR3 is 15 amino acids. The germline CDR1 and CDR2 sequences are SGHDT and YYEEEE. V lost 0 bases, J lost 6 bases, and 15 bases lay in between. The CDR3 here is CASSLVEVGGAEAFF. DNA of the CDR3: TGTGCCAGCAGCTTGGTCGAGGTGGGGGGAGCTGAAGCTTTCTTT. Looking up the rest from reference TRBV5-6 and TRBJ1-1 gives the full variable domain: DAGVTQSPTHLIKTRGQQVTLRCSPKSGHDTVSWYQQALGQGPQFIFQYYEEEERQRGNFPDRFSGHQFPNYSSELNVNALLLGDSALYLCASSLVEVGGAEAFFGQGTRLTVV.

V usage is TRBV7-8 and J usage is TRBJ2-7; D is perhaps TRBD1 (5 bases). Per germline, CDR1 SGHVS and CDR2 FQNEAQ. The CDR3 sequence is 13 residues long. Trimming stripped 2 bases from V and 6 bases from J, with 11 bases between. The CDR3 loop reads CASSLFRQGEQYF. The DNA for the CDR3 is TGTGCCAGCAGCTTATTCCGCCAGGGCGAGCAGTACTTC. The whole variable domain, filled in from reference TRBV7-8 and TRBJ2-7, reads GAGVSQSPRYKVAKRGQDVALRCDPISGHVSLFWYQQALGQGPEFLTYFQNEAQLDKSGLPSDRFFAERPEGSVSTLKIQRTQQEDSAVYLCASSLFRQGEQYFGPGTRLTVT.

The chain employs TRBV14 and TRBJ1-2, with D perhaps TRBD1 (5 bases). Per the germline V gene, CDR1 is SGHDN and CDR2 is FVKESK. V gave up 2 bases and J gave up 8 bases, with 15 bases separating them. This CDR3 contains 14 residues. This CDR3 is CASSQTMRQGGYTF. CDR3 DNA: TGTGCCAGCAGCCAAACGATGAGGCAGGGCGGCTACACCTTC.

The V and J genes are TRBV18 and TRBJ2-5; D is perhaps TRBD2 (5 bases). Trimming left V 3 bases short and J 5 bases short, with 10 bases between. The CDR3 has 13 amino acids. Germline V gene sequence: CDR1 KGHSH, CDR2 LQKENI. For the CDR3, the DNA is TGTGCCAGCTCACCTGGACTCCGGGAGACCCAGTACTTC. Translation: CASSPGLRETQYF.

CDR3 loop: CASSPYREGEKLFF. The CDR3 nucleotides are TGTGCCAGCTCACCTTACAGGGAGGGAGAAAAACTGTTTTTT. The J gene is TRBJ1-4, the V gene TRBV18; weak D call: TRBD1 (6 bases). V was cut by 3 bases and J by 8 bases, with 13 bases left in between. This CDR3 is 14 amino acids long. From germline, CDR1 is KGHSH and CDR2 LQKENI.

The chain uses TRBV14 and TRBJ2-3; 9 bases are a match to TRBD1. V was pared by 0 bases and J by 5 bases, with 9 bases of the junction left unmatched. The germline V gene encodes CDR1 SGHDN and CDR2 FVKESK. The CDR3 totals 17 residues. The DNA of the CDR3 is TGTGCCAGCAGCCAAGACTTCGGGACAGGGTTGATAGATACGCAGTATTTT. This translates into CASSQDFGTGLIDTQYF.

This chain links TRBV10-3 with TRBJ2-7; 8 bases are a match to TRBD1. There are 14 residues in the CDR3. The germline V gene encodes CDR1 ENHRY and CDR2 SYGVKD. J gave up 2 bases and V 10 bases, and 10 bases lay outside the gene matches. CDR3 DNA sequence: TGTGCCAACGTACCGGGACAGGCGACCTACGAGCAGTACTTC. The encoded protein is CANVPGQATYEQYF.

V and J are TRBV2 and TRBJ2-5; 7 bases match TRBD1. The CDR3 length is 14 residues. Germline V gene sequence: CDR1 SNHLY, CDR2 FYNNEI. The V segment lost 6 bases and the J segment 4 bases; nucleotides outside the gene matches: 8. The CDR3 sequence is CASSSGQDVETQYF. CDR3 nucleotide sequence: TGTGCCAGCAGCTCCGGACAGGACGTAGAGACCCAGTACTTC. Together with reference TRBV2 and TRBJ2-5, the CDR3 gives the full variable domain: EPEVTQTPSHQVTQMGQEVILRCVPISNHLYFYWYRQILGQKVEFLVSFYNNEISEKSEIFDDQFSVERPDGSNFTLKIRSTKLEDSAMYFCASSSGQDVETQYFGPGTRLLVL.

The V call is TRBV19, the J call TRBJ1-2; D is perhaps TRBD1 (6 bases). V lost 4 bases and J 0 bases, leaving 12 bases between the germline ends. The CDR3 sequence is 15 residues long. CDR1 LNHDA and CDR2 SQIVND come from the germline V gene (reference sequence). In DNA form, the CDR3 reads TGTGCCAGTAGTAAGACAGGATCAGCTAACTATGGCTACACCTTC. The encoded protein is CASSKTGSANYGYTF.

This clone was observed a handful of times. The chain employs TRBV18 and TRBJ1-1, with 8 bases matching TRBD1. J lost 3 bases, V lost 4 bases, and 4 bases had no gene match. CDR1 KGHSH and CDR2 LQKENI come from the germline V gene. This CDR3 has 14 residues. This chain's CDR3 is CASSQDRVHTEAFF. DNA of the CDR3: TGTGCCAGCTCACAGGACAGGGTTCACACTGAAGCTTTCTTT.

This chain connects TRBV7-9 to TRBJ2-5; D ambiguous. From germline, CDR1 is SEHNR and CDR2 FQNEAQ (reference sequence). The V end was cut by 1 base, the J end by 5 bases, with 5 bases between. This CDR3 has 12 residues. CDR3 sequence: CASSLVGETQYF. CDR3 DNA: TGTGCCAGCAGCTTAGTCGGTGAGACCCAGTACTTC.

This rearrangement joins TRBV7-2 to TRBJ2-7; 7 positions agree with TRBD2. The trim removed 5 bases at V and 2 bases at J, leaving 9 bases unmatched. The CDR3 totals 15 residues. In germline, CDR1 is SGHTA, CDR2 FQGNSA. For the CDR3, the DNA is TGTGCCAGCAGCCCTCAGACTAGCCGAACCTACGAGCAGTACTTC. Encoded protein: CASSPQTSRTYEQYF. The variable domain in full, completed from reference TRBV7-2 and TRBJ2-7, reads GAGVSQSPSNKVTEKGKDVELRCDPISGHTALYWYRQSLGQGLEFLIYFQGNSAPDKSGLPSDRFSAERTGGSVSTLTIQRTQQEDSAVYLCASSPQTSRTYEQYFGPGTRLTVT.

V usage is TRBV28 and J usage is TRBJ2-7, with 9 positions matching TRBD2. Germline V gene data show CDR1 as MDHEN and CDR2 as SYDVKM. CDR3 length equals 14 residues. Trimming removed 6 bases from V and 6 bases from J; junction bases left unmatched: 9. DNA of the CDR3: TGTGCCAGCAGGGCGTCTAGCGGGGCGTTCGAGCAGTACTTC. It is translated as CASRASSGAFEQYF.

The V and J genes are TRBV19 and TRBJ1-2; D ambiguous. Trimming cost V 7 bases and J 6 bases, with 15 bases left between them. Looked up from germline, CDR1 is LNHDA and CDR2 is SQIVND (reference sequence). The CDR3 totals 13 residues. CDR3 region: CASMAEGMNGYTF. DNA for the CDR3: TGTGCCAGTATGGCGGAGGGAATGAATGGCTACACCTTC.

The J gene is TRBJ2-1, the V gene TRBV19, with TRBD2 as a possible D gene (5 bases). The CDR3 runs to 16 residues. V dropped 5 bases and J dropped 0 bases, with 14 bases sitting between them. Germline CDR1 LNHDA, CDR2 SQIVND (reference sequence). DNA for the CDR3: TGTGCCAGTAGTTCAGACGGGATAAACTCCTACAATGAGCAGTTCTTC. It specifies CASSSDGINSYNEQFF.

This sequence joins TRBV30 and TRBJ2-2; 7 nucleotides match TRBD1. In germline, CDR1 is GTSNPN, CDR2 SVGIG (reference sequence). The CDR3 length is 15 residues. Unmatched junction bases numbered 3, after V lost 2 bases and J lost 0 bases. In DNA, the CDR3 is TGTGCCTGGAGTAGGGGGACAGCGAACACCGGGGAGCTGTTTTTT. Translated: CAWSRGTANTGELFF.

The rearrangement links TRBV15 to TRBJ2-3; D remains unclear. This CDR3 contains 15 residues. Per germline, CDR1 LNHNV and CDR2 YYDKDF (reference sequence). Trimming took 0 bases from V and 2 from J, leaving 9 bases between them. As DNA, the CDR3 is TGTGCCACCAGCAGAGATCAGGCTAACACAGATACGCAGTATTTT. This gives the protein CATSRDQANTDTQYF.

V and J are TRBV4-3 and TRBJ2-4; D is perhaps TRBD1 (8 bases). Germline CDR1 is LGHNA and CDR2 is YSLEER. The CDR3 length is 15 residues. Trimming took off 3 bases at V and 9 bases at J, with 18 bases between the two ends. The CDR3: CASSQQNRGGGIQYF. In DNA, the CDR3 is TGCGCCAGCAGCCAGCAAAACAGGGGGGGAGGCATTCAGTACTTC.

The V call is TRBV14, the J call TRBJ2-5, with TRBD2 matching over 13 bases. The V gene end was trimmed by 3 bases and the J gene end by 5 bases; junction bases not matched to a gene: 3. The CDR3 consists of 15 residues. Germline-derived CDR1 and CDR2 are SGHDN and FVKESK. The CDR3 spells CASSQGLAGRETQYF. In DNA, the CDR3 is TGTGCCAGCAGCCAGGGACTAGCGGGAAGGGAGACCCAGTACTTC.